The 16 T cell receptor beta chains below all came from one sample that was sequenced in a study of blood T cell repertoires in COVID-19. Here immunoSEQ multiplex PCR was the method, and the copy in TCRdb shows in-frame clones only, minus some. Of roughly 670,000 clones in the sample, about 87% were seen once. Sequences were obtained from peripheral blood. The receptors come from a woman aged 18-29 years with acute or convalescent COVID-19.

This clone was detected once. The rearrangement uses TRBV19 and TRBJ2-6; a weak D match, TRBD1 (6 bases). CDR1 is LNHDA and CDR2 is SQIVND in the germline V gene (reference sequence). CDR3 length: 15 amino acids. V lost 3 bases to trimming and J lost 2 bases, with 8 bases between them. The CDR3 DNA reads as TGTGCCAGTAGTATTCAGGGGACTGGGGCCAACGTCCTGACTTTC. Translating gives CASSIQGTGANVLTF.

CDR3 sequence (DNA): TGCGCCAGCAGCTTGGCGGGGTGGGGGCCCCAGCATTTT. It codes for CASSLAGWGPQHF. The chain couples TRBV5-1 to TRBJ1-5, with D uncertain. The CDR3 has 13 residues. The V gene's germline CDR1 is SGHRS and CDR2 YFSETQ. Deletions cut 0 bases from V and 9 bases from J, with 10 bases between.

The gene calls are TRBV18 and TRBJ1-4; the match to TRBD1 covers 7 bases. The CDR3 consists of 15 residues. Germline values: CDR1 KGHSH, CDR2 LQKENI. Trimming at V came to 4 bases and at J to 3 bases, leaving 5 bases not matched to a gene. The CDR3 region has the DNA TGTGCCAGCTCACGCTCAGGGACAGCTAATGAAAAACTGTTTTTT. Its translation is CASSRSGTANEKLFF. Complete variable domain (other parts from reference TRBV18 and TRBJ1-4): NAGVMQNPRHLVRRRGQEARLRCSPMKGHSHVYWYRQLPEEGLKFMVYLQKENIIDESGMPKERFSAEFPKEGPSILRIQQVVRGDSAAYFCASSRSGTANEKLFFGSGTQLSVL.

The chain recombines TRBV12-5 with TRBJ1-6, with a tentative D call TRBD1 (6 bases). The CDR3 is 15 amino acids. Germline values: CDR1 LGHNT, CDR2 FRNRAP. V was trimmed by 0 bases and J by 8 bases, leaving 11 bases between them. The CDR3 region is CASGLVGRGDSPLHF. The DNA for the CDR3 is TGTGCTAGTGGTTTGGTGGGCAGGGGCGATTCACCCCTCCACTTT.

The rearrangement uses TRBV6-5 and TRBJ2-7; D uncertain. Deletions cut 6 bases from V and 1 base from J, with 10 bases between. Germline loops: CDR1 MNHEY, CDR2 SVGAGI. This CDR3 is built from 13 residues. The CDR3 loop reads CASSRDNSYEQYF. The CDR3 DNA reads TGTGCCAGCAGCCGCGACAATTCCTACGAGCAGTACTTC.

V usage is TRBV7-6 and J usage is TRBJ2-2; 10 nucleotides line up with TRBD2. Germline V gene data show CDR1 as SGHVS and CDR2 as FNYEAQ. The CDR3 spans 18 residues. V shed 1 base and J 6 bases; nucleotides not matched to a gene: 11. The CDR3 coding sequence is TGTGCCAGCAGCTTAGGATTGGGGCCTAGCGGGGGCCCCGGGGAGCTGTTTTTT. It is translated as CASSLGLGPSGGPGELFF. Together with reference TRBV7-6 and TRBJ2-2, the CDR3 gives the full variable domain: GAGVSQSPRYKVTKRGQDVALRCDPISGHVSLYWYRQALGQGPEFLTYFNYEAQQDKSGLPNDRFSAERPEGSISTLTIQRTEQRDSAMYRCASSLGLGPSGGPGELFFGEGSRLTVL.

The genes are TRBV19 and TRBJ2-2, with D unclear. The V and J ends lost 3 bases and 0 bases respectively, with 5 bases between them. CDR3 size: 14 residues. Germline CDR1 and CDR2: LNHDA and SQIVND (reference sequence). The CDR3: CASSIDTNTGELFF. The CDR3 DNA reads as TGTGCCAGTAGTATTGACACGAACACCGGGGAGCTGTTTTTT.

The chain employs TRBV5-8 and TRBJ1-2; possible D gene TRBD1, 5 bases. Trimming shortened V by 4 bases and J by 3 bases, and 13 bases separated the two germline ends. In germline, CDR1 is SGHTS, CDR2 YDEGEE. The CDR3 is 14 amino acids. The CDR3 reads CASSPDRIHYGYTF. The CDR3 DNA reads TGTGCCAGCAGCCCTGACAGAATTCACTATGGCTACACCTTC.

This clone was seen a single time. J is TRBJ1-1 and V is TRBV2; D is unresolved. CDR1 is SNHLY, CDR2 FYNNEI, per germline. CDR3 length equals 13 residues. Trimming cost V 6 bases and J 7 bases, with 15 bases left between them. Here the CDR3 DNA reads TGTGCCAGCAGAAGCTCGGTGACGGGTGAAGCTTTCTTT. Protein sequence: CASRSSVTGEAFF.

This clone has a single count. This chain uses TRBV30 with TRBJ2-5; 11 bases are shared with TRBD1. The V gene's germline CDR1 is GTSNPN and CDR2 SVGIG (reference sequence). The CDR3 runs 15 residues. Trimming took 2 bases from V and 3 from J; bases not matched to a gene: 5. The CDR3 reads CAWSPGQGGKETQYF. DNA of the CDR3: TGTGCCTGGAGTCCGGGACAGGGGGGAAAAGAGACCCAGTACTTC.

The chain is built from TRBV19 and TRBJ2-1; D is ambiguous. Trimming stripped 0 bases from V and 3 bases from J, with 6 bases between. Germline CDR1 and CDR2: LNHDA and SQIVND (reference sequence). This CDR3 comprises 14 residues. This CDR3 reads CASSIDRRYNEQFF. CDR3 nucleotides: TGTGCCAGTAGTATAGACAGGCGCTACAATGAGCAGTTCTTC.

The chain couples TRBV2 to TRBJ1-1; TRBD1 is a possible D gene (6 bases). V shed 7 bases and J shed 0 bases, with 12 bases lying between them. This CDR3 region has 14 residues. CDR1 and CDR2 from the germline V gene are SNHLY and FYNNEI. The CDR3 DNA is TGTGCCAGCAATTTAAGGGGGTTGAACACTGAAGCTTTCTTT. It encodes CASNLRGLNTEAFF.

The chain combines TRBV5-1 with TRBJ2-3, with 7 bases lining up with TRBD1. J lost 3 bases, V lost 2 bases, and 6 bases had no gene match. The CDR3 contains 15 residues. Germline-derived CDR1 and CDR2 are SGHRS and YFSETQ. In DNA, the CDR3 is TGCGCCAGCAGCTTAAACAGGGGAACGACAGATACGCAGTATTTT. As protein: CASSLNRGTTDTQYF.

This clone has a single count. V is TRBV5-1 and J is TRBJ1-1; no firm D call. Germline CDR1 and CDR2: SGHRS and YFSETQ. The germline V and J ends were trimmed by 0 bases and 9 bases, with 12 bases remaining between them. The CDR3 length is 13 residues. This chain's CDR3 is CASSLAGQQQAFF. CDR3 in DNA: TGCGCCAGCAGCTTGGCGGGTCAGCAGCAAGCTTTCTTT.

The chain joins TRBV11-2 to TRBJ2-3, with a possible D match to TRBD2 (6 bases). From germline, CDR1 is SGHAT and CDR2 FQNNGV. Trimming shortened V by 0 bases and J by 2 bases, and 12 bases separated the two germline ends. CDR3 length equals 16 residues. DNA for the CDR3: TGTGCCAGCAGCTTAGAGACCGGACTACCCACAGATACGCAGTATTTT. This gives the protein CASSLETGLPTDTQYF.

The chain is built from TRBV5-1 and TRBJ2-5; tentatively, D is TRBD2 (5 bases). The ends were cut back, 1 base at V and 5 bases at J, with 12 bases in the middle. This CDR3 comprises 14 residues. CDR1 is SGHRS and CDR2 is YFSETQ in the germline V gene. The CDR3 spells CASSLNPRRETQYF. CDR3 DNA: TGCGCCAGCAGCTTGAACCCCAGGAGGGAGACCCAGTACTTC.